The clone carrying this TCR beta chain was observed a single time. The data stem from a study of blood T cell repertoires in COVID-19. Whole-study context: Spain, Italy and the United States supplied samples that represented acute and convalescent COVID-19.

Between the trimmed V and J ends, which lost 7 bases and 0 bases, there was a span of 10 bases. The CDR3 totals 15 residues. Germline-derived CDR1 and CDR2 are MNHEY and SVGAGI. Produced via immunoSEQ multiplex PCR; TCRdb's table is partial and in-frame only. This sample has more than 95,000 clones, with about 88% found just once. Sequencing input: peripheral blood. The sequence came from a human donor in a cohort sampled during active COVID-19. This sequence joins TRBV6-5 and TRBJ1-6, with D tentatively TRBD1 (6 bases). CDR3 in amino acids: CASTPQGSYNSPLHF. CDR3 DNA sequence: TGTGCCAGCACCCCACAGGGCTCCTATAATTCACCCCTCCACTTT.